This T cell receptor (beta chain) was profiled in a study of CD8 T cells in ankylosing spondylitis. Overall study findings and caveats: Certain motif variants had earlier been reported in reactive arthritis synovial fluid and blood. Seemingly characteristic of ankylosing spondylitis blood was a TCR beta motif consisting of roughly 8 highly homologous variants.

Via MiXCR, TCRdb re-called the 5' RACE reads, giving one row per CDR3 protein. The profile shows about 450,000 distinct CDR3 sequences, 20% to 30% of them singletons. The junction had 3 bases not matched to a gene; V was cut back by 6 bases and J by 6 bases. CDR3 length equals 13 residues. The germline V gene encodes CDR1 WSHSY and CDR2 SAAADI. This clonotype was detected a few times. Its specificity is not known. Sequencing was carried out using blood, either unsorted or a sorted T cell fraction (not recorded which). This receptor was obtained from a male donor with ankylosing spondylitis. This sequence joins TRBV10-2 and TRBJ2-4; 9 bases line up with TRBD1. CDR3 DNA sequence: TGCGCCAGCAGGACAGGGGGGGCAAACATTCAGTACTTC. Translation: CASRTGGANIQYF.